The present entry profiles one T cell receptor beta chain with its context. Its cognate antigen has yet to be identified. It has no much larger one-base neighbor in the sample; base qualities were not kept. Other nucleotide sequences from this sample produce the same CDR3. The sample is drawn from a study of shared clonotypes between healthy human individuals (dated by TCRdb to the early 2020s). Broadly, across the study: Three men and a couple of women, aged 18 to 49 years, made up the cohort. Libraries were prepared and TCR repertoires were sequenced by different laboratories using diverse techniques, in order to increase sequencing depth and limit assay-specific biases. To estimate repertoire size and how much clonotypes are shared between individuals, the study performed deep sequencing of blood TCR repertoires from roughly five healthy adults. Between about 0.8 and 8.9 billion PBMCs per donor were obtained by leukapheresis. For each donor, three plates each were used for CD4 naive and CD4 memory, two plates were used for CD8 naive, and one plate was used for CD8 memory.

Paper-wide results and their limitations: Sampling was limited to blood, and TCR repertoires in tissue likely differ from TCR repertoires in blood. Higher generation probabilities were observed for clonotypes shared by all four sorted-subset donors than for non-shared clonotypes. Because the study included a small number of donors, the genetic and exposure-history diversity represented was limited. Pairwise subsampling indicated that sequencing depth was expected to affect the degree of clonotype sharing among donors. Larger estimated clonotype richness was generally found for naive subsets than for memory subsets. Even with the large sequencing depth, rarefaction of the sorted-subset datasets indicated that sequencing was incomplete. Across several donors, approximately 4.6% of naive CD4, 3.5% of naive CD8, under 2.5% of memory CD4, and under 0.45% of memory CD8 clonotypes were shared.

CD8 naive samples were obtained by positive selection for CCR7 among CD45RO-negative cells, yielding a CD45RA+CCR7+ population from which TemRA cells were excluded. The donors were healthy, HIV-negative adults who had no recently reported acute infections or vaccinations. All donors were Caucasian adults living in Nashville, Tennessee, USA. After blood collection by leukapheresis, PBMCs were isolated using Ficoll-Histopaque density gradient centrifugation and then cryopreserved in the vapor phase of liquid nitrogen. Purity and quantity of every magnetically sorted T cell population were checked by analytical flow cytometry. Genomic DNA was isolated from every sorted fraction and measured by UV absorbance on a Nanodrop 2000c. Using the deep immunoSEQ assay, TCR CDR3 regions were amplified from genomic DNA by multiplex PCR. Extracted genomic DNA from each cell subset was distributed evenly across all wells of several immunoSEQ 96-well plates, and each plate was treated as a replicate. For sorted subsets, each replicate PCR was loaded with 150 to 250 ng genomic DNA, equivalent to 30,000 or so T cell genomes. Purified libraries were measured with a Qubit 3.0 fluorometer, size-checked on a Bioanalyzer 2100, and measured again with the KAPA Library Quantification kit. Every immunoSEQ 96-well plate was sequenced on a separate single-read 150-cycle Illumina NextSeq 550 flow cell. Per the authors' processing: Because only junctional sequences without quality scores were contained in the immunoSEQ output, filtering matching that applied to full-length reads could not be performed. Sequences were annotated with PyIR, a Python wrapper for IgBLAST v1.9, using IMGT germline references to assign V/J genes and CDR3. Any read was removed if the V/J assignment was weak (E-value above 1e-6), the CDR3 was missing, or the read contained stop codons, out-of-frame junctions, or ambiguous translated residues. V3J clonotypes were defined by identical inferred V gene, J gene, and CDR3 amino acid sequence. Percentage overlap between repertoires was calculated by dividing the number of shared unique clonotypes by the size of the smaller repertoire. RTK rarefaction, the Chao1 estimator, and Recon v2.1 estimates of unobserved clonotypes were used to assess repertoire richness. Generation probabilities for all TCRbeta clonotypes obtained by the gDNA method from a few donors were computed using OLGA. TCRdb took over this immuneACCESS table, retaining in-frame rearrangements with V and J assigned. Such tables are incomplete; in checked studies, under half of the missing clones stem from an unresolved V gene, and the remainder is unexplained. The V and J calls and clone size are taken from that table; D and trimming were inferred from the DNA. For this sample there are under 1 million clones; 96% appear just once. The biggest ten clones account for less than 0.25% of the sample.

Via the germline V gene, CDR1 is MNHEY and CDR2 SVGAGI. The CDR3 spans 13 residues, from the cysteine through the phenylalanine. This entry keeps only the CDR3 DNA: 39 bases, framed from base 1. V loses 3 bases, J loses 0 bases, and the germline ends lie 6 bases apart. Material for sequencing was naive CD8+ T cells sorted from blood. The sample's cell subset or site, from its label and the paper: CD45RA+CCR7+. The V and J genes are TRBV6-5 and TRBJ2-7, with the D gene uncertain. This receptor was identified in a man younger than 40 in good health. The CDR3 sequence is CASSYRSSYEQYF. The nucleotides read TGTGCCAGCAGTTATCGTAGCTCCTACGAGCAGTACTTC.